A single sample is the source of the 19 T cell receptor beta chains below, sequenced in a study of blood T cell repertoires in COVID-19. Method: immunoSEQ multiplex PCR; TCRdb's copy keeps in-frame clones and lacks some. The sample lists 40,000 to 45,000 clones; approximately 91% were seen once. The specimen was peripheral blood. These receptors all stem from a man aged 50-60 years with active COVID-19.

V is TRBV12-3 or TRBV12-4 and J is TRBJ2-7; D uncertain. Trimming removed 3 bases from V and 5 bases from J, with 8 bases in between. This CDR3 has 12 amino acids. The CDR3 coding sequence is TGTGCCAGCAGTTTTTGGTCGGACGAGCAGTACTTC. It yields the protein CASSFWSDEQYF.

V gene TRBV6-5 combines with J gene TRBJ1-1; 10 bases map to TRBD1. Germline assignment: CDR1 MNHEY and CDR2 SVGAGI. The junction had 3 bases not matched to a gene; V was cut back by 6 bases and J by 5 bases. CDR3 length: 13 amino acids. The CDR3: CASRGTGETEAFF. Here the CDR3 DNA reads TGTGCCAGCAGGGGGACAGGGGAGACTGAAGCTTTCTTT.

V is TRBV28 and J is TRBJ2-1, with D possibly matching TRBD2 (6 bases). V gave up 7 bases and J gave up 0 bases, with 13 bases separating them. From germline, CDR1 is MDHEN and CDR2 SYDVKM. CDR3 length equals 15 residues. CDR3 region: CASTGTPSSYNEQFF. The CDR3 DNA reads TGTGCCAGCACCGGGACTCCGAGCTCCTACAATGAGCAGTTCTTC. Complete variable domain (other parts from reference TRBV28 and TRBJ2-1): DVKVTQSSRYLVKRTGEKVFLECVQDMDHENMFWYRQDPGLGLRLIYFSYDVKMKEKGDIPEGYSVSREKKERFSLILESASTNQTSMYLCASTGTPSSYNEQFFGPGTRLTVL.

V gene TRBV10-3 combines with J gene TRBJ1-1; D is perhaps TRBD1 (5 bases). Trimming left V 0 bases short and J 7 bases short, with 15 bases between. CDR1 ENHRY and CDR2 SYGVKD come from the germline V gene. The CDR3 contains 15 residues. The CDR3 protein is CAISESPGQRGEAFF. CDR3 sequence (DNA): TGTGCCATCAGTGAGTCTCCAGGGCAGCGCGGTGAAGCTTTCTTT.

V usage is TRBV28 and J usage is TRBJ2-7; D is uncertain. Germline V gene lookup returns CDR1 MDHEN and CDR2 SYDVKM. The germline V and J ends were trimmed by 5 bases and 0 bases, with 5 bases remaining between them. This CDR3 has 12 amino acids. The CDR3 reads CASSRNSYEQYF. The CDR3 DNA follows: TGTGCCAGCAGTCGTAACTCCTACGAGCAGTACTTC.

The rearrangement links TRBV18 to TRBJ2-7; 12 nucleotides align to TRBD2. V gave up 4 bases and J gave up 7 bases; unmatched junction bases: 8. The germline CDR1 and CDR2 sequences are KGHSH and LQKENI. The CDR3 length is 15 residues. CDR3 sequence reads: CASSHVTSGRWEQYF. In DNA, the CDR3 is TGTGCCAGCTCACACGTGACTAGCGGGAGATGGGAGCAGTACTTC.

The gene calls are TRBV7-9 and TRBJ2-7; weak D call: TRBD2 (7 bases). Trimming took off 5 bases at V and 3 bases at J, with 14 bases between the two ends. CDR1 and CDR2 (germline): SEHNR, FQNEAQ (reference sequence). The CDR3 sequence is 14 residues long. CDR3 amino acids: CASSLGGVGYEQYF. DNA for the CDR3: TGTGCCAGCAGCCTAGGGGGGGTAGGCTACGAGCAGTACTTC. The full variable domain, with the rest looked up from reference TRBV7-9 and TRBJ2-7, is DTGVSQNPRHKITKRGQNVTFRCDPISEHNRLYWYRQTLGQGPEFLTYFQNEAQLEKSRLLSDRFSAERPKGSFSTLEIQRTEQGDSAMYLCASSLGGVGYEQYFGPGTRLTVT.

The rearrangement links TRBV18 to TRBJ2-7, with 10 positions matching TRBD1. The ends lost 3 bases at V and 4 bases at J; junction bases unmatched: 6. Looked up from germline, CDR1 is KGHSH and CDR2 is LQKENI. CDR3 length: 15 amino acids. The CDR3 DNA reads TGTGCCAGCTCACCGCGGGACAGGGGTGTGTACGAGCAGTACTTC. Residues: CASSPRDRGVYEQYF.

The chain uses TRBV7-2 and TRBJ1-6; D perhaps matches TRBD1 (6 bases). Trimming removed 0 bases from V and 5 bases from J, with 11 bases in between. CDR1 and CDR2 from the germline V gene are SGHTA and FQGNSA. The CDR3 length is 16 residues. This chain's CDR3 is CASSLAGGQNNSPLHF. In DNA form, the CDR3 reads TGTGCCAGCAGCTTAGCGGGGGGGCAGAATAATTCACCCCTCCACTTT.

The chain links TRBV6-2 or TRBV6-3 to TRBJ2-4; a possible D gene is TRBD2 (6 bases). Per the germline V gene, CDR1 is MNHEY and CDR2 is SVGEGT. Trimming left V 2 bases short and J 0 bases short, with 14 bases between. The CDR3 is made up of 17 amino acids. The CDR3 protein is CASSYPLAAKAKNIQYF. CDR3 DNA sequence: TGTGCCAGCAGTTACCCTTTAGCGGCCAAAGCCAAAAACATTCAGTACTTC.

The chain is built from TRBV7-9 and TRBJ1-2; D may be TRBD1 (6 bases). The CDR3 totals 15 residues. Germline V gene data show CDR1 as SEHNR and CDR2 as FQNEAQ (reference sequence). V gave up 4 bases and J gave up 3 bases, with 15 bases separating them. The CDR3 protein is CASSWVEGGHYGYTF. CDR3 DNA: TGTGCCAGCAGCTGGGTGGAGGGGGGGCACTATGGCTACACCTTC.

In this sample, this clone turned up once. This rearrangement joins TRBV12-5 to TRBJ1-2, with 8 bases identical to TRBD1. Trimming took 5 bases from V and 5 from J; bases not matched to a gene: 10. The CDR3 consists of 15 residues. Germline lookup yields CDR1 LGHNT and CDR2 FRNRAP. CDR3 in DNA: TGTGCTAGTGGTGCCGAGACAGGGGTGGTTTATGGCTACACCTTC. It is translated as CASGAETGVVYGYTF. Drawing the rest from reference TRBV12-5 and TRBJ1-2, the complete variable domain is DARVTQTPRHKVTEMGQEVTMRCQPILGHNTVFWYRQTMMQGLELLAYFRNRAPLDDSGMPKDRFSAEMPDATLATLKIQPSEPRDSAVYFCASGAETGVVYGYTFGSGTRLTVV.

The gene calls are TRBV7-8 and TRBJ2-7; D gene unclear. Looked up from germline, CDR1 is SGHVS and CDR2 is FQNEAQ. Trimming took 7 bases from V and 3 from J, leaving 13 bases between them. The CDR3 is made up of 13 amino acids. The CDR3 spells CASTISVHYEQYF. DNA for the CDR3: TGTGCCAGCACTATATCGGTTCACTACGAGCAGTACTTC.

The chain couples TRBV11-3 to TRBJ1-6; D is undetermined. Per the germline V gene, CDR1 is SGHNT and CDR2 is YENEEA. This CDR3 spans 14 amino acids. V was cut by 2 bases and J by 8 bases, with 10 bases left in between. CDR3 DNA: TGTGCCAGCAGCTTATGGTCTTCGGATTCACCCCTCCACTTT. Its protein is CASSLWSSDSPLHF.

This chain joins TRBV5-1 and TRBJ2-3, with 8 bases matching TRBD2. The V gene end was trimmed by 7 bases and the J gene end by 4 bases; junction bases not matched to a gene: 8. The CDR3 spans 14 residues. Germline loops: CDR1 SGHRS, CDR2 YFSETQ. Here the CDR3 reads CASGTRGRADTQYF. CDR3 coding DNA: TGCGCCAGCGGGACTAGGGGGAGGGCAGATACGCAGTATTTT.

The chain combines TRBV2 with TRBJ1-3; D perhaps matches TRBD1 (6 bases). The CDR3 contains 14 residues. Germline-derived CDR1 and CDR2 are SNHLY and FYNNEI. Trimming took 5 bases from V and 3 from J, leaving 11 bases between them. CDR3 in amino acids: CASSSGQYGNTIYF. The CDR3 coding sequence is TGTGCCAGCAGTTCTGGACAGTATGGAAACACCATATATTTT.

The rearrangement links TRBV4-1 to TRBJ1-5; TRBD1 might be the D (6 bases). The germline V gene encodes CDR1 MGHRA and CDR2 YSYEKL. Trimming took off 0 bases at V and 0 bases at J, with 12 bases between the two ends. The CDR3 consists of 17 residues. For the CDR3, the DNA is TGCGCCAGCAGCCAAGACAAGATAGGGGGTAGCAATCAGCCCCAGCATTTT. This sequence encodes CASSQDKIGGSNQPQHF.

The J gene is TRBJ2-6, the V gene TRBV4-3, with D perhaps TRBD2 (5 bases). The germline V gene has CDR1 LGHNA and CDR2 YSLEER. The CDR3 sequence is 14 residues long. V was cut by 4 bases and J by 8 bases, with 12 bases left in between. The CDR3 protein is CASSLDTRTNVLTF. Here the CDR3 DNA reads TGCGCCAGCAGCCTGGATACTAGGACCAACGTCCTGACTTTC.

The chain couples TRBV9 to TRBJ2-1; 12 bases are a match to TRBD2. The CDR3 extends over 18 amino acids. With 0 bases clipped from V and 7 bases from J, the junction kept 11 bases outside the gene matches. The V gene's germline CDR1 is SGDLS and CDR2 YYNGEE. Here the CDR3 DNA reads TGTGCCAGCAGCGTAGGAGGAGCTAGCGGGAGGGCCGGAAATGAGCAGTTCTTC. Encoded protein: CASSVGGASGRAGNEQFF.